The present entry profiles one T cell receptor beta chain with its context. The target antigen is unknown. Since all of the isolated RNA was reverse transcribed, expressed TCRB transcripts were what got sequenced. It was found that naive, central memory and regulatory T cell samples averaged around 3.7 million reads. Data came from immunoSEQ multiplex PCR; TCRdb stores just in-frame clones and leaves some out. The sample has about 340,000 clones; around an eighth are singletons. This sample was taken from a study of beta chain features in type 1 diabetes. Across the whole study: No age, gender or cell yield differences were seen between patients and healthy donors. General study results and limits: All four CD4+ subsets of Type 1 diabetes patients contained TCRB CDR3s that were moderately but significantly shorter.

The CDR3 loop spans 14 amino acids. The germline V gene encodes CDR1 SQVTM and CDR2 ANQGSEA. Trimming removed 1 base from V and 2 bases from J, with 11 bases in between. J is TRBJ2-5 and V is TRBV29-1; D not certain. Source material: naive CD4+ T cells from blood. This clonotype was sampled from a woman aged 18-29 years with type 1 diabetes. This CDR3 is CSVEGRLWQETQYF. The CDR3, as DNA: TGCAGCGTTGAAGGCAGGCTGTGGCAAGAGACCCAGTACTTC. Full variable domain (outside the CDR3, taken from reference TRBV29-1 and TRBJ2-5): SAVISQKPSRDICQRGTSLTIQCQVDSQVTMMFWYRQQPGQSLTLIATANQGSEATYESGFVIDKFPISRPNLTFSTLTVSNMSPEDSSIYLCSVEGRLWQETQYFGPGTRLLVL.